One and the same sample provided the 20 T cell receptor beta chains below, sequenced in a study of blood T cell repertoires in COVID-19. Clones were sequenced by immunoSEQ multiplex PCR, and TCRdb holds only the in-frame ones, with some missing. The sample gives a few hundred thousand clones, 84% of which show up once; about 1.4% is in the top ten. The sample taken for sequencing was peripheral blood. All receptors come from a woman between 40 and 55 years old who had recovered from COVID-19.

In this sample, this clone turned up a few times. The rearrangement joins TRBV2 to TRBJ2-6; D unclear. V dropped 5 bases and J dropped 2 bases, with 7 bases sitting between them. Germline CDR1 SNHLY, CDR2 FYNNEI. The CDR3 runs 14 residues. CDR3 loop: CASSPLAGANVLTF. CDR3 coding DNA: TGTGCCAGCAGTCCTCTAGCTGGGGCCAACGTCCTGACTTTC. Together with reference TRBV2 and TRBJ2-6, the CDR3 gives the full variable domain: EPEVTQTPSHQVTQMGQEVILRCVPISNHLYFYWYRQILGQKVEFLVSFYNNEISEKSEIFDDQFSVERPDGSNFTLKIRSTKLEDSAMYFCASSPLAGANVLTFGAGSRLTVL.

This clone is classed as medium-sized. The genes are TRBV2 and TRBJ2-1, with 11 bases fitting TRBD2. The CDR3 has 14 residues. V was pared by 6 bases and J by 3 bases, with 1 base of the junction left unmatched. CDR1 is SNHLY, CDR2 FYNNEI, per germline. The CDR3 here is CASSGTSGYNEQFF. The CDR3 region has the DNA TGTGCCAGCAGCGGGACTAGCGGCTACAATGAGCAGTTCTTC. The full variable domain, rest sourced from reference TRBV2 and TRBJ2-1, is EPEVTQTPSHQVTQMGQEVILRCVPISNHLYFYWYRQILGQKVEFLVSFYNNEISEKSEIFDDQFSVERPDGSNFTLKIRSTKLEDSAMYFCASSGTSGYNEQFFGPGTRLTVL.

The chain joins TRBV5-8 to TRBJ2-7; a possible D gene is TRBD1 (6 bases). V was cut by 4 bases and J by 5 bases, with 10 bases left in between. The CDR3 totals 12 residues. CDR1 is SGHTS and CDR2 is YDEGEE in the germline V gene. The chain's CDR3 is CASSPDRHEQYF. Written as DNA, the CDR3 is TGTGCCAGCAGCCCCGACAGGCACGAGCAGTACTTC.

In DNA form, the CDR3 reads TGTGCCAGCAGCCCCCGACGGTCGGGAGGCTCCTACAATGAGCAGTTCTTC. The encoded protein is CASSPRRSGGSYNEQFF. The J gene is TRBJ2-1, the V gene TRBV11-3; 7 nucleotides line up with TRBD2. The CDR3 sequence is 17 residues long. CDR1 is SGHNT, CDR2 YENEEA, per germline. The V gene end was trimmed by 5 bases and the J gene end by 0 bases; junction bases not matched to a gene: 10.

V is TRBV21-1 and J is TRBJ1-1; the table's D call, TRBD1, was not checked against the DNA. TRBV21-1 is a pseudogene locus. The CDR3 has 14 amino acids. The CDR3 reads CASSNRDSITEAFF. Written as DNA, the CDR3 is TGTGCCAGCAGCAACCGGGACAGCATCACTGAAGCTTTCTTT.

The chain recombines TRBV21-1 with TRBJ2-7; whether TRBD1, the table's D call, matches the DNA was not checked. TRBV21-1 is a pseudogene locus. This CDR3 has 19 amino acids. The CDR3 DNA sequence: TGTGCCAGCAGCAAAGGAAACCGAACGACAGGGGGTTCTTCCTACGAGCAGTACTTC. It encodes CASSKGNRTTGGSSYEQYF.

The chain joins TRBV12-3 or TRBV12-4 to TRBJ1-2; 7 bases line up with TRBD1. V was pared by 8 bases and J by 7 bases, with 10 bases of the junction left unmatched. This CDR3 region has 13 residues. The CDR3 sequence: CASGPTGFTGYTF. CDR3 DNA sequence: TGTGCCAGCGGCCCGACAGGGTTTACTGGCTACACCTTC.

The chain couples TRBV9 to TRBJ2-5; possible D gene TRBD1, 6 bases. V was shortened by 3 bases and J by 1 base, with 10 bases between the two germline ends. CDR1 is SGDLS, CDR2 YYNGEE, per germline. The CDR3 length is 14 residues. DNA of the CDR3: TGTGCCAGCAGCGAGGGACACGGCCAAGAGACCCAGTACTTC. It yields the protein CASSEGHGQETQYF.

The J gene is TRBJ1-1, the V gene TRBV30, with 7 positions matching TRBD1. The CDR3 has 10 amino acids. Germline V gene data show CDR1 as GTSNPN and CDR2 as SVGIG (reference sequence). V lost 7 bases to trimming and J lost 11 bases; unmatched junction nucleotides: 7. In nucleotides, the CDR3 is TGTGCCTACGACAGGGTCTCGGCTTTCTTT. The encoded protein is CAYDRVSAFF.

The chain employs TRBV3-1 (or the pseudogene TRBV3-2) and TRBJ2-7, with TRBD2 matching over 12 bases. The CDR3 is made up of 17 amino acids. Trimming removed 4 bases from V and 2 bases from J; junction bases left unmatched: 9. Germline-derived CDR1 and CDR2 are LGHDT and YNNKEL (reference sequence). In DNA, the CDR3 is TGTGCCAGCAGCCCCGATCTAGCGGGGGGGGGCGCCTACGAGCAGTACTTC. Protein sequence: CASSPDLAGGGAYEQYF.

This sequence joins TRBV11-2 and TRBJ2-3, with 12 bases aligning to TRBD1. Trimming at V came to 6 bases and at J to 2 bases, leaving 15 bases not matched to a gene. The CDR3 totals 19 residues. Germline CDR1 and CDR2: SGHAT and FQNNGV. The CDR3 spells CASSSGTGGGLGVTDTQYF. Here the CDR3 DNA reads TGTGCCAGCAGTTCCGGGACAGGGGGCGGGCTAGGAGTCACAGATACGCAGTATTTT.

The V and J genes are TRBV7-9 and TRBJ2-3; a weak D match, TRBD2 (5 bases). With 7 bases removed from V and 3 bases from J, the gap between germline ends came to 8 bases. The CDR3 sequence is 12 residues long. Looked up from germline, CDR1 is SEHNR and CDR2 is FQNEAQ (reference sequence). CDR3 amino acids: CASKPGTDTQYF. In DNA form, the CDR3 reads TGTGCCAGCAAACCGGGGACAGATACGCAGTATTTT.

V and J are TRBV29-1 and TRBJ1-3; 7 nucleotides agree with TRBD1. Unmatched junction bases numbered 5, after V lost 4 bases and J lost 8 bases. This CDR3 region has 12 residues. Germline CDR1 is SQVTM and CDR2 is ANQGSEA. Here the CDR3 reads CSVGQGGDTIYF. The CDR3 DNA reads TGCAGCGTTGGACAGGGAGGAGACACCATATATTTT.

The chain joins TRBV7-9 to TRBJ1-3; tentatively, D is TRBD1 (6 bases). Looked up from germline, CDR1 is SEHNR and CDR2 is FQNEAQ (reference sequence). V was cut by 1 base and J by 2 bases, with 12 bases left in between. The CDR3 consists of 16 residues. The CDR3 sequence is CASSLGPGTTGNTIYF. In nucleotides, the CDR3 is TGTGCCAGCAGCTTAGGGCCAGGGACAACTGGAAACACCATATATTTT.

This clone appeared a single time. The chain links TRBV9 to TRBJ2-2, with D possibly TRBD1 on 6 matching bases. CDR3 length: 17 residues. In germline, CDR1 is SGDLS, CDR2 YYNGEE. The germline V and J ends were trimmed by 3 bases and 0 bases, with 15 bases remaining between them. The CDR3 nucleotides are TGTGCCAGCAGCGCTAAGCTACAGGGCCCGAACACCGGGGAGCTGTTTTTT. Amino acid sequence: CASSAKLQGPNTGELFF.

The chain couples TRBV20-1 to TRBJ2-1; 7 positions match TRBD1. CDR3 size: 14 residues. V lost 3 bases to trimming and J lost 10 bases; unmatched junction nucleotides: 12. Germline loops: CDR1 DFQATT, CDR2 SNEGSKA (reference sequence). CDR3: CSASLPNRGTEQFF. CDR3 bases: TGCAGTGCTAGTCTCCCGAACAGGGGAACCGAGCAGTTCTTC.

V gene TRBV7-9 combines with J gene TRBJ2-3, with TRBD1 matching over 9 bases. The CDR3 sequence is 15 residues long. J was trimmed by 2 bases and V by 6 bases; bases with no gene match: 6. Germline CDR1 SEHNR, CDR2 FQNEAQ (reference sequence). CDR3 coding DNA: TGTGCCAGCAGACAGGGGGCGGCTGCCACAGATACGCAGTATTTT. Its translation: CASRQGAAATDTQYF.

This chain joins TRBV7-2 and TRBJ2-1; 8 bases fit TRBD2. Germline V gives CDR1 SGHTA, CDR2 FQGNSA. The CDR3 has 16 residues. Trimming removed 5 bases from V and 9 bases from J; junction bases left unmatched: 15. CDR3 sequence reads: CASSARTSLGGAEQFF. The CDR3 nucleotides read TGTGCCAGCAGCGCCCGGACTAGCCTGGGTGGGGCTGAGCAGTTCTTC. Supplemented by reference TRBV7-2 and TRBJ2-1, the full variable domain reads GAGVSQSPSNKVTEKGKDVELRCDPISGHTALYWYRQSLGQGLEFLIYFQGNSAPDKSGLPSDRFSAERTGGSVSTLTIQRTQQEDSAVYLCASSARTSLGGAEQFFGPGTRLTVL.

This clone was counted once. This chain joins TRBV6-5 and TRBJ1-4; 10 bases line up with TRBD1. This CDR3 region has 14 residues. Per the germline V gene, CDR1 is MNHEY and CDR2 is SVGAGI. V shed 8 bases, J shed 6 bases, and the junction held 6 bases outside the gene matches. The CDR3 DNA is TGTGCCAGCCGAAGGGGGACAGGGGATGAAAAACTGTTTTTT. It codes for CASRRGTGDEKLFF.

This chain joins TRBV4-2 and TRBJ1-5; TRBD1 is a possible D gene (5 bases). The CDR3 runs 15 residues. The V gene's germline CDR1 is LGHNA and CDR2 YNFKEQ. V lost 4 bases, J lost 1 base, and 11 bases lay in between. CDR3 bases: TGTGCCAGCAGCCCGTCCGGGGGGAGCAATCAGCCCCAGCATTTT. Its protein product is CASSPSGGSNQPQHF.